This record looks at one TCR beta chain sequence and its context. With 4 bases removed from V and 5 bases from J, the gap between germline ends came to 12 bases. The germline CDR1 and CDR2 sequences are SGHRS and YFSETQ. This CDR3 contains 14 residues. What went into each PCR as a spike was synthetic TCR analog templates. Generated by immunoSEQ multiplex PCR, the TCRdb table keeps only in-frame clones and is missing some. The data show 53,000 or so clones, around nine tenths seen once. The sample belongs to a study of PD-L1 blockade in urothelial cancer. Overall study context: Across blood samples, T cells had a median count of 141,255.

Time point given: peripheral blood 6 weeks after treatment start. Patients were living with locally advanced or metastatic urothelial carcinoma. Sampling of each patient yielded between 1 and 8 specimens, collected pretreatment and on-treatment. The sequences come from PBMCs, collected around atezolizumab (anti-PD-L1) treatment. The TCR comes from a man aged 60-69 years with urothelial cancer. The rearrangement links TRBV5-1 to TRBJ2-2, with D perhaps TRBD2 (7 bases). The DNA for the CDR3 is TGCGCCAGCAGCAGGGAGGGACAAACCGGGGAGCTGTTTTTT. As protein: CASSREGQTGELFF.